This T cell receptor (beta chain) was obtained from a study of blood T cell repertoires in COVID-19 (TCRdb year 2020). Study-wide context: Collaborator samples came from the United States, Italy and Spain and covered acute and convalescent phases of COVID-19. The prospective study material was composed of cDNA or gDNA derived from T cells, B-cell-depleted T cells, or PBMCs. Subjects who had been exposed to COVID-19, were actively infected with it, or had recovered from it provided the deeply sampled blood TCRbeta repertoires that made up the dataset. The repertoires were made available in a free public database intended to serve as a resource for research on the immune response to SARS-CoV-2. Samples were obtained from the ongoing ImmuneRACE study (first 160 participants) and from 1,254 subjects provided by 6 global collaborators. Nearly every sample came with metadata listing a de-identified subject ID, COVID-19 status, age in years and sex. HLA class I and class II types, where available, came from metadata supplied by the sample provider rather than from assay-based typing.

From the cysteine up to the phenylalanine, the CDR3 has a length of 18 residues. The only DNA kept is the CDR3, 54 bases in frame from the first base. The CDR1 and CDR2 encoded by the germline V gene are SGDLS and YYNGEE. After removal of 2 bases from V and 3 bases from J, the junction retains 13 bases not matched to a gene. TCRbeta CDR3 regions were amplified from genomic DNA using the immunoSEQ Assay, a bias-controlled multiplex PCR. In the paper's pipeline: The number of nucleated cells in each sample was estimated from the amplification of reference gene primers within the assay. To quantify the absolute abundance of each unique TCRbeta CDR3 rearrangement, sequence reads were collapsed and filtered. Productive Simpson clonality was computed per sample as the square root of Simpson's diversity index over productive rearrangements. TCRdb obtained this table from immuneACCESS and retained in-frame rearrangements with V and J assigned. These tables miss some clones; where compared with another copy, unresolved V genes account for less than half of the shortfall, and the remainder is unexplained. D and trimming come from the DNA, and the V and J calls and clone size come from that table. This sample is represented by around 280,000 clones; roughly 90% of them were singletons. Of the sample, approximately 1.5% is held by the ten largest clones.

Participants in the prospective study were enrolled through a virtual design, were aged about 18 to 100 years, and lived in roughly 25 United States geographic areas. Cohort assignment in the prospective study relied on participant-reported clinical history from a screening survey and a study questionnaire. Mobile phlebotomists in the prospective study collected whole blood, serum and a nasopharyngeal or oropharyngeal swab from every participant. Prospective study participants could optionally give additional blood draws and questionnaires over an approximately 2-month period. Prospective study blood samples were shipped either frozen or at room temperature before DNA extraction. Only one count was recorded for this clone. Its cognate antigen has yet to be identified. Base qualities were left out, and no much larger clone turns up one base away. Broad study findings and their caveats: The quantity of clinical and demographic metadata differed by source and by participant and was supplied without curation.

The sequencing input was PBMCs or T cells enriched from blood (not recorded which). The chain was built from TRBV9 and TRBJ1-4, with 7 junctional bases fitting TRBD1. The TCR sequence derives from a woman younger than 35 with acute COVID-19. The CDR3: CASSVGLLKRGPNEKLFF. At the DNA level, the sequence is TGTGCCAGCAGCGTTGGTCTTCTTAAAAGGGGGCCTAATGAAAAACTGTTTTTT.